These 14 T cell receptor beta chains were all obtained from the same sample, sequenced in a study of CD8 T cells in Susac syndrome. An input of roughly 0.5 to 1 ug of RNA was subjected to reverse transcription using random hexamers. Each CDR3 protein is one row after TCRdb ran MiXCR on the immunoSEQ multiplex PCR reads. The repertoire holds more than 95,000 distinct CDR3 sequences, with about 93% as singletons. The sequencing input was CD4+ T cells from PBMCs. These receptors all stem from a human donor in good health.

V and J are TRBV10-3 and TRBJ2-7, with D possibly matching TRBD2 (5 bases). Deletions cut 2 bases from V and 4 bases from J, with 12 bases between. Germline V gene data show CDR1 as ENHRY and CDR2 as SYGVKD. This CDR3 has 14 residues. CDR3 DNA sequence: TGTGCCATCAGTGAGGCCGGACTGATATACGAGCAGTACTTC. Protein sequence: CAISEAGLIYEQYF.

V usage is TRBV5-4 and J usage is TRBJ2-2, with D maybe TRBD1 (6 bases). Germline V lookup: CDR1 SGHNT, CDR2 YYREEE (reference sequence). Trimming took 4 bases from V and 3 from J, leaving 13 bases between them. The CDR3 covers 15 residues. The CDR3 DNA is TGTGCCAGCAGCCTGGGCCAGGGGCACACCGGGGAGCTGTTTTTT. Its translation: CASSLGQGHTGELFF.

The V call is TRBV20-1, the J call TRBJ1-5; 8 bases are a match to TRBD1. With V trimmed by 6 bases and J by 4 bases, 8 bases remained unmatched. This CDR3 region has 14 residues. Germline CDR1 reads DFQATT; CDR2 reads SNEGSKA (reference sequence). CDR3 protein: CSAPGQGRNQPQHF. The DNA for the CDR3 is TGCAGTGCACCCGGACAGGGACGAAATCAGCCCCAGCATTTT.

V is TRBV6-5 and J is TRBJ2-4; 8 bases are a match to TRBD2. Trimming cost V 5 bases and J 7 bases; bases outside gene matches: 4. CDR3 length: 13 residues. Germline CDR1 and CDR2: MNHEY and SVGAGI. The CDR3 bases are TGTGCCAGCAGTACGGGAGGGGGTAACATTCAGTACTTC. This sequence encodes CASSTGGGNIQYF.

This clonotype was seen only once. The V and J genes are TRBV6-5 and TRBJ2-7; TRBD1 matches 8 bases. V shed 0 bases, J shed 1 base, and the junction held 5 bases outside the gene matches. This CDR3 is 16 amino acids long. Germline V lookup: CDR1 MNHEY, CDR2 SVGAGI. CDR3 sequence reads: CASSYSPTGGSYEQYF. The CDR3 DNA follows: TGTGCCAGCAGTTACTCGCCCACAGGGGGATCCTACGAGCAGTACTTC.

This sequence joins TRBV29-1 and TRBJ2-2; 7 bases are shared with TRBD2. The CDR3 is made up of 17 amino acids. Trimming removed 4 bases from V and 4 bases from J; junction bases left unmatched: 15. Germline-derived CDR1 and CDR2 are SQVTM and ANQGSEA. The CDR3 DNA reads as TGCAGCGTTGTTTTGACTAGCCGACAATTGACCACCGGGGAGCTGTTTTTT. It translates to CSVVLTSRQLTTGELFF.

The chain uses TRBV20-1 and TRBJ2-7; 7 positions match TRBD2. CDR3 length equals 14 residues. Trimming removed 3 bases from V and 0 bases from J; junction bases left unmatched: 5. Germline CDR1 DFQATT, CDR2 SNEGSKA (reference sequence). The DNA for the CDR3 is TGCAGTGCTAGCTCGAGCGGGGTCTCCTACGAGCAGTACTTC. This sequence encodes CSASSSGVSYEQYF.

As for this clonotype: The limits of the CDR3 on the DNA are not certain, so only TCRdb's listed CDR3 is given. The CDR3 loop reads CAGLHLAGKPGSCFF. The chain combines TRBV6-2 or TRBV6-3 with TRBJ2-2. Termini included, the CDR3 measures 15 amino acids. Germline CDR1 MNHEY, CDR2 SVGEGT.

This chain joins TRBV5-5 and TRBJ2-1, with D possibly TRBD2 on 5 matching bases. Germline lookup yields CDR1 SGHKS and CDR2 YYEKEE (reference sequence). The CDR3 is 14 residues long. Trimming removed 0 bases at V and 7 bases at J, with 11 bases between. In DNA form, the CDR3 reads TGTGCCAGCAGCTTGGGCGGGTCCGCTAATGAGCAGTTCTTC. Its translation: CASSLGGSANEQFF.

The rearrangement uses TRBV21-1 and TRBJ1-1. TRBV21-1 is classified as a pseudogene. The CDR3 runs to 17 residues. CDR3 region: CASSKRVGDIPNTEAFF. CDR3 nucleotide sequence: TGTGCCAGCAGCAAAAGGGTCGGAGACATACCTAACACTGAAGCTTTCTTT.

This chain connects TRBV6-2 or TRBV6-3 to TRBJ2-7; tentatively, D is TRBD2 (6 bases). Germline V gene sequence: CDR1 MNHEY, CDR2 SVGEGT. This CDR3 contains 14 residues. V was clipped by 5 bases and J by 1 base, with 12 bases between them. CDR3: CASSRLGGSYEQYF. The CDR3, as DNA: TGTGCCAGCAGTAGACTCGGGGGATCCTACGAGCAGTACTTC.

This clonotype was counted a single time. The chain recombines TRBV5-1 with TRBJ1-2; TRBD1 matches at 7 bases. The CDR3 spans 15 residues. The J segment lost 0 bases and the V segment lost 3 bases, leaving 5 bases of the junction unmatched. CDR1 and CDR2 from the germline V gene are SGHRS and YFSETQ. CDR3 loop: CASSSQGTSNYGYTF. CDR3 sequence (DNA): TGCGCCAGCAGCTCACAGGGGACCTCTAACTATGGCTACACCTTC.

This chain uses TRBV13 with TRBJ1-2, with TRBD1 identical over 9 bases. Trimming at V came to 4 bases and at J to 0 bases, leaving 12 bases not matched to a gene. Germline assignment: CDR1 PRHDT and CDR2 FYEKMQ (reference sequence). This CDR3 comprises 18 residues. The CDR3 loop is CASSSLRDRVRANYGYTF. The DNA for the CDR3 is TGTGCCAGCAGCTCCCTCCGGGACAGGGTCCGAGCTAACTATGGCTACACCTTC.

The genes are TRBV12-5 and TRBJ2-2; D might be TRBD2 (6 bases). Germline lookup yields CDR1 LGHNT and CDR2 FRNRAP. Between the trimmed V and J ends, which lost 6 bases and 6 bases, there was a span of 14 bases. This CDR3 has 14 amino acids. The CDR3: CASGPLGLSGELFF. In DNA, the CDR3 is TGTGCTAGTGGCCCGCTCGGACTATCCGGGGAGCTGTTTTTT.